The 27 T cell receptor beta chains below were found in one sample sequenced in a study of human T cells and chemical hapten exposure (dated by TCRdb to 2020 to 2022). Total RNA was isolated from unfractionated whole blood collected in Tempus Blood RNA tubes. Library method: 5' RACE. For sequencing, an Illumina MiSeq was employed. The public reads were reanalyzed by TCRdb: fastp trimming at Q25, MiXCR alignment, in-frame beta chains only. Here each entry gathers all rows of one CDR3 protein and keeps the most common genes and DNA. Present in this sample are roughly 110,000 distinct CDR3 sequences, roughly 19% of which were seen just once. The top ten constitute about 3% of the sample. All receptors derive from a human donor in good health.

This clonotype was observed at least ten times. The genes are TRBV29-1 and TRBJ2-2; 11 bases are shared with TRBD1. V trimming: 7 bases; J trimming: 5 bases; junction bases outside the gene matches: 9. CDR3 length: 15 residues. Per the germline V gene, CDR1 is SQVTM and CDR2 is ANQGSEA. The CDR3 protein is CSAWTGGADTGELFF. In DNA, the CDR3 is TGCAGCGCCTGGACAGGGGGCGCCGATACCGGGGAGCTGTTTTTT.

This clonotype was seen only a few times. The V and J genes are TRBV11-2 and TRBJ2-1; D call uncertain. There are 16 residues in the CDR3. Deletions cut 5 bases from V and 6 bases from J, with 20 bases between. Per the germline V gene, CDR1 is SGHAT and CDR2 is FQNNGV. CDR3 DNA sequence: TGTGCCAGCAGCCCCCGGGCCTCGAAGCCCCTCAATGAGCAGTTCTTC. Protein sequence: CASSPRASKPLNEQFF.

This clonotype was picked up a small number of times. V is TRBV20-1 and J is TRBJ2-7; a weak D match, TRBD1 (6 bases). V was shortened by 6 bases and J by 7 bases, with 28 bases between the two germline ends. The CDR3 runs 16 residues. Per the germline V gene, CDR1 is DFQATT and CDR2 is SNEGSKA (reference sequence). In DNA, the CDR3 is TGCAGTGCCGCCCCTATGGGCCCTACAGGGCAGGGGGAGCAGTACTTC. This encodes CSAAPMGPTGQGEQYF.

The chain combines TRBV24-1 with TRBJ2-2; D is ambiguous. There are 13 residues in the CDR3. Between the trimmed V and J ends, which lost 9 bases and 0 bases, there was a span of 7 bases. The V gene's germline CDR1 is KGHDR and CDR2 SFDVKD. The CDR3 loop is CATFDTNTGELFF. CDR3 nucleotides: TGTGCCACCTTCGACACGAACACCGGGGAGCTGTTTTTT.

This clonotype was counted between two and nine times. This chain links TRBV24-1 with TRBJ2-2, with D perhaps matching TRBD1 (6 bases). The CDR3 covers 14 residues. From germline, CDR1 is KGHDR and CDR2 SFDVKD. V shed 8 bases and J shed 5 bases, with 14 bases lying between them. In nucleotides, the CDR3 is TGTGCCACCAACCCGGGACAAATAACCGGGGAGCTGTTTTTT. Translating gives CATNPGQITGELFF.

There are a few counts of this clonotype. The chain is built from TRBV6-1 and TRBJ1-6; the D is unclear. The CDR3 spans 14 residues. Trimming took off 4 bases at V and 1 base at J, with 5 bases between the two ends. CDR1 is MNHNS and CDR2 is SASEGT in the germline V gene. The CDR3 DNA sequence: TGTGCCAGCAGTGGTCGGTCCTATAATTCACCCCTCCACTTT. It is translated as CASSGRSYNSPLHF.

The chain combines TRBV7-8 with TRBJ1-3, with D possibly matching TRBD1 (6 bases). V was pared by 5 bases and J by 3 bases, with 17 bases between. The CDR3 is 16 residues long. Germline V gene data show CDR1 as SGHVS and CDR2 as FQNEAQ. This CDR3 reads CASSPTTGLGGNTIYF. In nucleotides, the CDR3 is TGTGCCAGCAGCCCTACGACAGGTCTCGGTGGAAACACCATATATTTT.

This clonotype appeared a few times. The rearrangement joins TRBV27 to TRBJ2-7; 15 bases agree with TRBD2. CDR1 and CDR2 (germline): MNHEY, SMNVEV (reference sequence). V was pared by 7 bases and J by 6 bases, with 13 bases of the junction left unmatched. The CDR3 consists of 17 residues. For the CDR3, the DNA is TGTGCCAGCACCCCGCGGAGGACTAGCGGGAGGGCAACCGAGCAGTACTTC. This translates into CASTPRRTSGRATEQYF.

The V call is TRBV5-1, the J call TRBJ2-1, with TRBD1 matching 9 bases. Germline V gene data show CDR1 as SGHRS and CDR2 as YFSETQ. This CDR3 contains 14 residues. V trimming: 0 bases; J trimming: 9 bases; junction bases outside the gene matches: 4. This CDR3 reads CASSLEGTGFEQFF. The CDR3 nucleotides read TGCGCCAGCAGCTTGGAGGGGACAGGGTTTGAGCAGTTCTTC.

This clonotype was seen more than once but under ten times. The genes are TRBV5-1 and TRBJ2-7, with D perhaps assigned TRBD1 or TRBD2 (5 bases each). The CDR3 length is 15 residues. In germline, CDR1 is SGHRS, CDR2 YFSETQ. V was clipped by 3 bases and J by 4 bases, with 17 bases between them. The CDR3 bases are TGCGCCAGCAGCTCCACTCGTGGGGACCGTTACGAGCAGTACTTC. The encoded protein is CASSSTRGDRYEQYF.

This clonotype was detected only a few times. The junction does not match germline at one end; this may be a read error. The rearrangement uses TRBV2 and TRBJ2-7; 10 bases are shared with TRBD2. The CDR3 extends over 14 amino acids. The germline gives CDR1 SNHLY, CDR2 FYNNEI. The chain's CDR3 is CASSGTSGPASRGF. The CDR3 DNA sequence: TGTGCCAGCAGTGGGACTAGCGGACCAGCCAGCCGGGGGTTC.

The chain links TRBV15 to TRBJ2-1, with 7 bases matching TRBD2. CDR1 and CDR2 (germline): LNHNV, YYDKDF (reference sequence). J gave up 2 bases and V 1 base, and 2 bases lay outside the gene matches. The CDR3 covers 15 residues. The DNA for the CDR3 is TGTGCCACCAGCAGAGCAAGCGGGACCTACAATGAGCAGTTCTTC. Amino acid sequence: CATSRASGTYNEQFF. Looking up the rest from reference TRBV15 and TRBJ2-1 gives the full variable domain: DAMVIQNPRYQVTQFGKPVTLSCSQTLNHNVMYWYQQKSSQAPKLLFHYYDKDFNNEADTPDNFQSRRPNTSFCFLDIRSPGLGDTAMYLCATSRASGTYNEQFFGPGTRLTVL.

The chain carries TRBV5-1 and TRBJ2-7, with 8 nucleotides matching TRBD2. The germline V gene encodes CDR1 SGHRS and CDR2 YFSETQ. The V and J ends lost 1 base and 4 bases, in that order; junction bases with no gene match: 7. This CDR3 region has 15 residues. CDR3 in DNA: TGCGCCAGCAGCTTGAGCGGGGGCCCCGATTACGAGCAGTACTTC. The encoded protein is CASSLSGGPDYEQYF.

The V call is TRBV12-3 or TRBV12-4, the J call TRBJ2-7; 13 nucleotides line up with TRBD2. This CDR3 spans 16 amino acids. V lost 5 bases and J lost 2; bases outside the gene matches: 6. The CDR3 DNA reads TGTGCCAGCAGTCCGAGACTAGCGGGAGGTCCCTACGAGCAGTACTTC. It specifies CASSPRLAGGPYEQYF.

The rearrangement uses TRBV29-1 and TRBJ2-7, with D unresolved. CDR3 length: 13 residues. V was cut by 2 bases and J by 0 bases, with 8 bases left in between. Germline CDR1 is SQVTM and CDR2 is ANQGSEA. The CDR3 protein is CSVETSSSYEQYF. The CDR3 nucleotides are TGCAGCGTTGAAACGTCTAGCTCCTACGAGCAGTACTTC.

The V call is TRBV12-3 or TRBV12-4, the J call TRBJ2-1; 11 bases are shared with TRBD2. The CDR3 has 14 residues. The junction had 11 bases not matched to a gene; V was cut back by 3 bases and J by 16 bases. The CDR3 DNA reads TGTGCCAGCAGTTTCGGGACTAGCGGCACTGGCGTTTTCTTC. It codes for CASSFGTSGTGVFF.

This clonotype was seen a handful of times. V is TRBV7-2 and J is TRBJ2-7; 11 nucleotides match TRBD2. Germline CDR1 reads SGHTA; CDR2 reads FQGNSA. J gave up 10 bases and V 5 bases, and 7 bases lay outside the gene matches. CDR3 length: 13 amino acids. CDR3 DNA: TGTGCCAGCAGCCCGGGACTAGCGGCTGCTCAGTACTTC. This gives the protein CASSPGLAAAQYF.

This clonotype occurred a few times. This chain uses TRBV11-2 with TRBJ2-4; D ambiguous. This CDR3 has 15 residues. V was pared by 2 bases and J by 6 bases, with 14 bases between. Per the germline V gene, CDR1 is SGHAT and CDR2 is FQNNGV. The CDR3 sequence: CASSLWRGTRNIQYF. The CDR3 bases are TGTGCCAGCAGCTTATGGCGAGGAACGAGAAACATTCAGTACTTC.

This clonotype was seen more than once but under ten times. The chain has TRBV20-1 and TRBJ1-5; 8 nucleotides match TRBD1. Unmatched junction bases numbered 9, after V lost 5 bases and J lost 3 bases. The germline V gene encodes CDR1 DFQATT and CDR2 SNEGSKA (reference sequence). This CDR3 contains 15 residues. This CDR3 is CSAALGGQVNQPQHF. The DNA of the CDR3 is TGCAGTGCTGCACTGGGGGGACAGGTCAATCAGCCCCAGCATTTT.

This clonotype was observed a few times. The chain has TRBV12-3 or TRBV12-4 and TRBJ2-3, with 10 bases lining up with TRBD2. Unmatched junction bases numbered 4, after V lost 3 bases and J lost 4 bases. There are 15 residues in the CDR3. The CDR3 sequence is CASSFVSGRSDTQYF. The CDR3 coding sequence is TGTGCCAGCAGTTTTGTTAGCGGGAGGTCAGATACGCAGTATTTT.

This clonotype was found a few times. The CDR3 DNA reads as TGTGCCAGCAGTTTATTAACTCTCGGAGGAGGGGCCAACGTCCTGACTTTC. This translates into CASSLLTLGGGANVLTF. J is TRBJ2-6 and V is TRBV28; perhaps TRBD2 as D (5 bases). Germline values: CDR1 MDHEN, CDR2 SYDVKM. Trimming removed 1 base at V and 4 bases at J, with 14 bases between. CDR3 length: 17 amino acids.

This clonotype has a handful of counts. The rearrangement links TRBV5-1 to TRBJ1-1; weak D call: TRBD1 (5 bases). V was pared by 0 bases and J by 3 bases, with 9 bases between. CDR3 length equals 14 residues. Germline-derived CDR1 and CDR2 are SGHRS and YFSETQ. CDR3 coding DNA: TGCGCCAGCAGCTTGGACAGCAGGGACACTGAAGCTTTCTTT. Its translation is CASSLDSRDTEAFF.

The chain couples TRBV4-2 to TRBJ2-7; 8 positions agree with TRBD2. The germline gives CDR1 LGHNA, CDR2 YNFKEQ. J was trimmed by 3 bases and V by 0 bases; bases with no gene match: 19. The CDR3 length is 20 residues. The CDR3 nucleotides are TGTGCCAGCAGCCAAGATCTGCCAGGGGTCCAGCGGGAGCCGCTCTACGAGCAGTACTTC. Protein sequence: CASSQDLPGVQREPLYEQYF.

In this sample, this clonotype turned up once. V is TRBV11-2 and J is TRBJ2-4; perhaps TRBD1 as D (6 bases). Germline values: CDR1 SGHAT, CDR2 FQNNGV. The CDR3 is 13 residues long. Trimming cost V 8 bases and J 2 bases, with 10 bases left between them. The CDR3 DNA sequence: TGTGCCAGCCAAGGACAGTCCAAAAACATTCAGTACTTC. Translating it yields CASQGQSKNIQYF.

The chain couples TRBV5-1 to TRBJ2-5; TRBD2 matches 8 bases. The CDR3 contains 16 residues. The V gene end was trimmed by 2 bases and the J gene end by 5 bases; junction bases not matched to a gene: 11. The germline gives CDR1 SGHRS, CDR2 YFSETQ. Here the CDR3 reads CASSLIPGLVGETQYF. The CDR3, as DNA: TGCGCCAGCAGCTTAATACCGGGACTAGTTGGGGAGACCCAGTACTTC.

CDR3 sequence (DNA): TGTGCCAGCAGTTACTCGCCCTGGGGGCGCGGGGCTGAAGCTTTCTTT. This gives the protein CASSYSPWGRGAEAFF. V and J are TRBV6-5 and TRBJ1-1, with D maybe TRBD1 (6 bases). The CDR3 has 16 amino acids. The V gene's germline CDR1 is MNHEY and CDR2 SVGAGI. Trimming left V 0 bases short and J 6 bases short, with 17 bases between.

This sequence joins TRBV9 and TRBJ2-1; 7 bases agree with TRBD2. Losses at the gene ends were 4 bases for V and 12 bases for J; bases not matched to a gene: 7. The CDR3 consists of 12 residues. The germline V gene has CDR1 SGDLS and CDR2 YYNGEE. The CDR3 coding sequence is TGTGCCAGCAGCATTAGCGGGTCTCCGCAGTTCTTC. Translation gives CASSISGSPQFF.